The 17 T cell receptor beta chains below were found in one sample sequenced in a study of blood T cell repertoires in COVID-19. Some clones are missing from TCRdb's copy, which holds only in-frame ones; the method was immunoSEQ multiplex PCR. The table includes about 320,000 clones, more than 90% detected once. Input material: PBMCs or T cells enriched from blood (not recorded which). These receptor sequences come from a woman in her twenties or thirties who had been exposed to COVID-19.

This sequence joins TRBV29-1 and TRBJ1-5; possible D gene TRBD1, 5 bases. Germline V gene lookup returns CDR1 SQVTM and CDR2 ANQGSEA. The CDR3 runs 13 residues. The ends were cut back, 6 bases at V and 5 bases at J, with 14 bases in the middle. The CDR3 DNA reads TGCAGCGTCCGACCGGGGGACTATCAGCCCCAGCATTTT. Protein product: CSVRPGDYQPQHF.

V gene TRBV18 combines with J gene TRBJ1-1; D uncertain. Trimming left V 6 bases short and J 1 base short, with 12 bases between. Looked up from germline, CDR1 is KGHSH and CDR2 is LQKENI. The CDR3 has 14 residues. The CDR3 is CASSGSLQNTEAFF. The CDR3 DNA is TGTGCCAGCTCGGGGAGCCTACAGAACACTGAAGCTTTCTTT.

The V gene is TRBV9, the J gene TRBJ2-2; D is ambiguous. The germline V gene encodes CDR1 SGDLS and CDR2 YYNGEE. The CDR3 contains 15 residues. V was clipped by 4 bases and J by 5 bases, with 15 bases between them. In DNA, the CDR3 is TGTGCCAGCAGCTCCCGCCCCCTGACTACCGGGGAGCTGTTTTTT. It encodes CASSSRPLTTGELFF.

The gene calls are TRBV4-2 and TRBJ2-6, with a tentative D call TRBD2 (5 bases). Germline V gene data show CDR1 as LGHNA and CDR2 as YNFKEQ. The CDR3 is made up of 20 amino acids. V shed 1 base and J shed 0 bases, with 19 bases lying between them. The CDR3 loop is CASSQVLRELLISGANVLTF. The DNA of the CDR3 is TGTGCCAGCAGCCAAGTACTGAGGGAGCTACTAATCTCTGGGGCCAACGTCCTGACTTTC.

As concerns this clone: Within the sample, other DNA sequences also encode this same CDR3. The chain uses TRBV5-6 and TRBJ2-5; the match to TRBD2 covers 11 bases. Germline V CDR1 and CDR2: SGHDT, YYEEEE. The CDR3 consists of 15 residues. The J segment lost 4 bases and the V segment lost 0 bases, leaving 2 bases of the junction unmatched. CDR3 DNA sequence: TGTGCCAGCAGCTTGGTAGCGGGGGGGCGAGAGACCCAGTACTTC. Protein sequence: CASSLVAGGRETQYF.

Of note for this clone: The junction differs from germline at one of its ends, possibly a read error. The chain carries TRBV6-1 and TRBJ1-1, with D perhaps TRBD1 (5 bases). This CDR3 region has 16 residues. CDR1 and CDR2 from the germline V gene are MNHNS and SASEGT. CDR3: CASREGVRVLDTEAFF. For the CDR3, the DNA is TGTGCCAGCAGAGAAGGGGTGAGGGTCTTGGACACTGAAGCTTTCTTT.

The genes are TRBV11-3 and TRBJ2-1; 7 bases align to TRBD2. Per the germline V gene, CDR1 is SGHNT and CDR2 is YENEEA. The CDR3 is 17 residues long. The ends lost 0 bases at V and 5 bases at J; junction bases unmatched: 10. Here the CDR3 reads CASSLEPYLAANNEQFF. CDR3 nucleotide sequence: TGTGCCAGCAGCTTAGAGCCTTACCTAGCGGCTAACAATGAGCAGTTCTTC.

This clone occurred a few times. As DNA, the CDR3 is TGTGCTAGTGGTTTGGTTCGGGCTAGCGGGGGGAATGAGCAGTTCTTC. Translated: CASGLVRASGGNEQFF. This chain uses TRBV12-5 with TRBJ2-1; 11 bases line up with TRBD2. Germline V CDR1 and CDR2: LGHNT, FRNRAP. The CDR3 has 16 residues. Losses at the gene ends were 0 bases for V and 7 bases for J; bases not matched to a gene: 5.

A few counts support this clone. Different DNA sequences within this sample yield the same CDR3. The V and J genes are TRBV7-9 and TRBJ1-1; TRBD1 is a possible D gene (6 bases). Trimming removed 6 bases from V and 1 base from J, with 9 bases in between. This CDR3 has 13 residues. Germline CDR1 is SEHNR and CDR2 is FQNEAQ (reference sequence). Here the CDR3 DNA reads TGTGCCAGCAGTTCGGGACAGAACACTGAAGCTTTCTTT. Translation gives CASSSGQNTEAFF.

This clone has only one observation. CDR3 in amino acids: CASSGSPGQGGYEQYF. For the CDR3, the DNA is TGTGCCAGCAGCGGATCGCCGGGACAGGGTGGGTACGAGCAGTACTTC. The chain uses TRBV28 and TRBJ2-7; 9 nucleotides agree with TRBD1. Per the germline V gene, CDR1 is MDHEN and CDR2 is SYDVKM. Trimming took 6 bases from V and 4 from J; bases not matched to a gene: 13. The CDR3 consists of 16 residues.

The chain joins TRBV10-3 to TRBJ1-5, with D tentatively TRBD1 (6 bases). CDR3 length equals 15 residues. From germline, CDR1 is ENHRY and CDR2 SYGVKD. With 6 bases removed from V and 0 bases from J, the gap between germline ends came to 12 bases. CDR3 amino acids: CAIRDSRNSNQPQHF. The CDR3 region has the DNA TGTGCCATCAGGGACAGCAGGAATAGCAATCAGCCCCAGCATTTT.

V and J are TRBV9 and TRBJ1-3, with a weak D call TRBD1 (6 bases). This CDR3 contains 16 residues. The germline V gene has CDR1 SGDLS and CDR2 YYNGEE. The V and J ends lost 5 bases and 0 bases respectively, with 15 bases between them. CDR3 protein: CASSALGGASGNTIYF. CDR3 nucleotide sequence: TGTGCCAGCAGTGCCTTGGGGGGGGCCTCTGGAAACACCATATATTTT.

The gene calls are TRBV4-1 and TRBJ1-2, with 7 bases identical to TRBD1. The junction had 9 bases not matched to a gene; V was cut back by 4 bases and J by 4 bases. This CDR3 comprises 15 residues. Germline values: CDR1 MGHRA, CDR2 YSYEKL. DNA of the CDR3: TGCGCCAGCAGCCCGAAGACAGGGCAGAGCTATGGCTACACCTTC. It yields the protein CASSPKTGQSYGYTF.

This chain uses TRBV5-1 with TRBJ1-2; 7 bases agree with TRBD1. This CDR3 comprises 15 residues. Trimming removed 4 bases from V and 6 bases from J; junction bases left unmatched: 12. Germline CDR1 and CDR2: SGHRS and YFSETQ. The CDR3 spells CASSLRLGGSHGYTF. CDR3 coding DNA: TGCGCCAGCAGCCTACGATTAGGGGGCTCCCATGGCTACACCTTC.

The rearrangement joins TRBV4-1 to TRBJ1-2, with 8 positions matching TRBD1. The V segment lost 1 base and the J segment 2 bases; nucleotides outside the gene matches: 9. The CDR3 is made up of 17 amino acids. The germline V gene has CDR1 MGHRA and CDR2 YSYEKL. CDR3 in DNA: TGCGCCAGCAGCCAAGGCCTTCAGGGGGCAAAGAACTATGGCTACACCTTC. It is translated as CASSQGLQGAKNYGYTF.

This chain uses TRBV12-3 or TRBV12-4 with TRBJ2-7; tentatively, D is TRBD1 (7 bases). Trimming removed 6 bases from V and 7 bases from J, with 16 bases in between. This CDR3 contains 13 residues. CDR3 sequence (DNA): TGTGCCAGCAGCACTAGCAGCAGGGGGGAGCAGTACTTC. Residues: CASSTSSRGEQYF.

The chain employs TRBV18 and TRBJ1-5; 10 bases match TRBD1. Germline assignment: CDR1 KGHSH and CDR2 LQKENI. The CDR3 consists of 15 residues. Trimming at V came to 5 bases and at J to 5 bases, leaving 6 bases not matched to a gene. The CDR3 is CASSLTTGGDQPQHF. Written as DNA, the CDR3 is TGTGCCAGCTCATTAACGACAGGGGGCGATCAGCCCCAGCATTTT.